This TCR beta chain was identified in a study of regulatory T cells in long-lasting Graves disease (dated by TCRdb to the early 2020s). Some background on the complete study: Antithyroid drugs had been taken for less than 3 months by newly diagnosed Graves' disease patients. Patients with persistent Graves' disease were compared with patients with newly diagnosed Graves' disease using TCR sequencing and RNA sequencing of peripheral blood. The study took place in China and was registered as a clinical trial. A total of roughly 35 samples underwent TCR sequencing: some 13 from persistent and roughly 20 from newly diagnosed Graves' disease patients.

Reading the label with the study, this specimen's time point is: newly diagnosed GD, antithyroid drugs for less than 3 months. For both TCR sequencing and RNA sequencing, RNA was extracted from PBMCs using TRIzol. Graves' disease was diagnosed according to American Thyroid Association guidelines. Patients for the study were recruited at an endocrinology department in Xi'an, China. Each patient gave 9 to 10 milliliters of peripheral blood, collected in an EDTA anticoagulant tube. Ficoll Paque Plus density gradient separation was used to isolate PBMCs, and no further T cell sorting was performed. An Agilent 2100 Bioanalyzer and agarose gel were used to check RNA quality, and a NanoDrop 2000 was used to measure RNA concentration. V sheds 4 bases and J sheds 3 bases, leaving 13 bases between their ends. Including cysteine and phenylalanine, the CDR3 has 15 amino acids. The sequence is cut down to CDR3 DNA, 45 bases in frame from base 1. CDR1 and CDR2, looked up from the germline V gene, are SNHLY and FYNNEI.

Study-wide conclusions, independent of this receptor: The authors noted that the small sample size was a limitation that may lower accuracy. Peripheral blood alone was examined, since thyroid tissue, which constituted the primary lesion, could not be accessed. TRBV28, TRBJ1-2 and TRBJ2-5 were preferentially used in persistent disease, while TRBV20-1 and TRBJ2-1 were favored in newly diagnosed disease. Lower TCR Shannon entropy and fewer highly expanded clones were observed in persistent Graves' disease patients than in newly diagnosed patients, which suggested clonal expansion. Sequencing and analysis were limited to the TCR beta chain. Patients with persistent disease shared more public clonotypes (about 2,700) than newly diagnosed patients did (approximately 970).

Library generation was performed with multiplex PCR. The sequencer listed for this sample is Illumina HiSeq 4000. TCR beta libraries were built with iRepertoire HTBI primers and Arm-PCR amplification of CDR3 regions. Before sequencing, the PCR products underwent gel purification. The source study handled its data this way. Gene usage analysis of CDR3 amino acid clonotypes relied on the roughly 64 TRBV and 15 or so TRBJ segments identified across samples. Filtered high-quality paired reads were merged into contigs using COPE and FqMerger. BLAST was used to align contigs to IMGT TRBV, TRBD and TRBJ reference genes, and CDR3 was defined according to IMGT. Clonotypes above 0.1% frequency were classified as highly expanded clones. Repertoire diversity was measured by Shannon entropy, and V-J evenness by the Gini coefficient. Public clonotypes were defined as clonotypes shared by more than one individual. TCRdb reran the public reads through fastp at Q25 and MiXCR, keeping productive beta chains. All rows with the same CDR3 protein become a single entry with the most common DNA and genes. These V and J calls derive from TCRdb rather than the authors' analysis. The sample yields approximately 470,000 distinct CDR3 sequences; around 15% were counted once. 10% to 15% of the sample comes from the top ten.

The sample holds many counts of this clonotype. Its antigen target is currently unknown. No qualities accompany the bases; no much larger clone lies one base away. A further study also used this sample, focusing on T cells in Graves' hyperthyroidism and ophthalmopathy. The second paper further reports: Stable Graves' hyperthyroidism was defined as the absence of progression to ophthalmopathy over 18 months of follow-up. Hyperthyroidism patients were newly diagnosed, with disease duration under 2 months, and aged 18 to 65 years. The study excluded patients with uncontrolled infections, other autoimmune diseases, pregnancy or lactation. Diagnoses were established on the basis of clinical symptoms, serum thyroxine and TRAb, thyroid ultrasound, and orbital computed tomography. For the first round of RT-PCR on the TCR CDR3, the HTBI primer set was used together with the Qiagen OneStep RT-PCR kit. Blood samples also contained most of the expanded thyroid clonotypes (frequency above 0.001), which suggests that blood repertoires may reflect thyroid immune responses. Ophthalmopathy was separated from stable hyperthyroidism by a 13 V-J signature model, with 85% to 90% sensitivity and 81% to 82% specificity obtained in cross-validation and 80%/75% obtained in testing. In validation, progression to ophthalmopathy was predicted by the model with 55% to 71% sensitivity and under 85% specificity, a median of roughly six months before onset. To identify distinguishing TCR V-J signatures, a discovery cohort of 95 to 100 patients was used, comprising 40 to 45 with Graves' ophthalmopathy and some 57 with stable Graves' hyperthyroidism. An independent validation cohort of some 18 hyperthyroidism patients and some 15 patients who later progressed to ophthalmopathy tested prospective prediction of ophthalmopathy. The 95 to 100 discovery patients were randomly split 7:3 into training and test sets. In addition, the study compared T-cell repertoires in thyroid tissue and in blood from six Graves' hyperthyroidism patients. After sampling, hyperthyroidism patients received methimazole starting at 30 mg daily, and ophthalmopathy patients received high-dose intravenous methylprednisolone. Libraries were constructed in a second round of multiplex PCR, after which size selection and purification were carried out. Libraries were sequenced paired-end with 100 bp reads on an Illumina HiSeq2000. Raw data were processed with SOAPnuke, discarding reads with adapters, uncalled bases, mean Phred below 15, or no exact constant-primer or identifier match. High-quality paired reads were merged using COPE v1.2.5, and each unique nucleotide sequence was defined as a clonotype. MiTCR v1.1 was used to align clonotypes to the IMGT TRBV, TRBD and TRBJ reference segments. Analysis was restricted to V-J combinations with a frequency above 0.0001, which covered 99% to 99.2% of repertoires. A TCS score was defined as the ratio between F50 (clonal expansion) and ExV (chaos), using BLOSUM62-based TCRdist between CDR3 peptides within each V-J. Welch's t-statistics and random forest reduced around 550 V-J features to 10 to 15, which were used in a naive Bayes classifier (R e1071). Sample size was not statistically predetermined, and investigators were not blinded to group allocation. TCR Vbeta CDR3 sequencing of some 140 peripheral blood samples (approximately 44 ophthalmopathy, about 80 hyperthyroidism and approximately 17 progressor patients) is reported in the paper.

The TCR was taken from a middle-aged man with Graves disease. Donor details come from another sample of the same person, matched by shared clones. The rearrangement joined TRBV2 to TRBJ2-4; TRBD1 is a weak D gene call, 6 bases matching. The sample here was peripheral blood mononuclear cells (PBMCs), taken at new diagnosis, from a patient treated with antithyroid drugs. The bases read TGTGCCAGCAGTGTTCCAGGGGTCGGCAAAAACATTCAGTACTTC. Its product reads: CASSVPGVGKNIQYF.